This passage covers 21 T cell receptor beta chains from one sample sequenced in a study of blood T cell repertoires in COVID-19. The data were produced by immunoSEQ multiplex PCR, yet TCRdb's version contains in-frame clones alone and is incomplete. Here the sample spans 60,000 or so clones, 85% to 90% being singletons. The source material was peripheral blood. These receptors all stem from a human donor with active COVID-19. The donor label of this sample is uncertain.

This clone was counted between two and nine times. This chain joins TRBV6-5 and TRBJ2-7, with 7 bases fitting TRBD2. This CDR3 spans 15 amino acids. Trimming at V came to 2 bases and at J to 2 bases, leaving 6 bases not matched to a gene. Germline V CDR1 and CDR2: MNHEY, SVGAGI. Written as DNA, the CDR3 is TGTGCCAGCAGTTACGGGGCGGGAGCTACCTACGAGCAGTACTTC. As protein: CASSYGAGATYEQYF.

The chain is built from TRBV9 and TRBJ2-5; a possible D gene is TRBD1 (5 bases). There are 13 residues in the CDR3. Germline assignment: CDR1 SGDLS and CDR2 YYNGEE. Between the trimmed V and J ends, which lost 3 bases and 5 bases, there was a span of 11 bases. The CDR3 DNA is TGTGCCAGCAGCGACAGGAGTGGGGAGACCCAGTACTTC. Amino acids: CASSDRSGETQYF.

The genes are TRBV7-3 and TRBJ2-7; tentatively, D is TRBD2 (5 bases). The CDR3 spans 14 residues. From germline, CDR1 is SGHTA and CDR2 FQGTGA. V lost 4 bases to trimming and J lost 2 bases, with 12 bases between them. The CDR3 spells CASSSDGLTYEQYF. The CDR3 DNA follows: TGTGCCAGCAGCTCTGATGGACTTACCTACGAGCAGTACTTC.

The rearrangement uses TRBV6-1 and TRBJ2-5; no firm D call. CDR3 size: 16 residues. V was pared by 2 bases and J by 5 bases, with 18 bases between. Germline CDR1 reads MNHNS; CDR2 reads SASEGT. For the CDR3, the DNA is TGTGCCAGCAGTGAATCAGGCCGGCTTGATCTGGAGACCCAGTACTTC. Its translation: CASSESGRLDLETQYF.

The count of this clone is one. The chain combines TRBV4-2 with TRBJ2-1; 9 bases fit TRBD1. Germline CDR1 LGHNA, CDR2 YNFKEQ. The CDR3 spans 15 residues. Germline trimming cut 6 bases from V and 9 bases from J; bases unmatched to any gene: 12. The CDR3 nucleotides are TGTGCCAGCAGACAACAGGGGGCCGTTCTCGGTGAGCAGTTCTTC. As protein: CASRQQGAVLGEQFF.

The chain carries TRBV6-5 and TRBJ1-3, with D maybe TRBD1 (5 bases). Germline V lookup: CDR1 MNHEY, CDR2 SVGAGI. This CDR3 spans 14 amino acids. Trimming pared 7 bases from V and 2 bases from J, leaving 12 bases between. DNA of the CDR3: TGTGCCAGCATGTGGGGCCAGACTGGAAACACCATATATTTT. Translated, it gives CASMWGQTGNTIYF.

The V and J genes are TRBV4-1 and TRBJ2-1; a weak D match, TRBD1 (7 bases). The V gene's germline CDR1 is MGHRA and CDR2 YSYEKL. The CDR3 loop spans 16 amino acids. V was pared by 1 base and J by 7 bases, with 17 bases between. The CDR3 sequence: CASSQVGQGGMNEQFF. In DNA form, the CDR3 reads TGCGCCAGCAGCCAAGTCGGTCAGGGGGGTATGAATGAGCAGTTCTTC.

This clone is a singleton in its sample. The chain employs TRBV21-1 and TRBJ1-1; no check of the table's D call, TRBD1, against the DNA was made. TRBV21-1 represents a pseudogene. This CDR3 region has 20 residues. In DNA, the CDR3 is TGTGCCAGCAGCAAAGCAAAGGACAGGGGGCGCGTTCTTTCGAACACTGAAGCTTTCTTT. It encodes CASSKAKDRGRVLSNTEAFF.

This clone turned up a few times. V and J are TRBV30 and TRBJ2-3, with 10 bases aligning to TRBD1. This CDR3 has 16 residues. The trim removed 0 bases at V and 0 bases at J, leaving 3 bases unmatched. Germline V gene sequence: CDR1 GTSNPN, CDR2 SVGIG (reference sequence). CDR3 DNA sequence: TGTGCCTGGAGTGTGACAGGGGGCCCTAGCACAGATACGCAGTATTTT. Its translation: CAWSVTGGPSTDTQYF.

V usage is TRBV5-4 and J usage is TRBJ1-1; 7 bases are a match to TRBD1. The V gene's germline CDR1 is SGHNT and CDR2 YYREEE (reference sequence). Trimming took 4 bases from V and 2 from J; bases not matched to a gene: 5. This CDR3 has 14 amino acids. Here the CDR3 reads CASSLRQGNTEAFF. CDR3 in DNA: TGTGCCAGCAGCCTACGACAGGGCAACACTGAAGCTTTCTTT.

This chain links TRBV6-5 with TRBJ1-1, with 9 bases lining up with TRBD1. Germline lookup yields CDR1 MNHEY and CDR2 SVGAGI. V was clipped by 5 bases and J by 8 bases; unmatched bases: 12. CDR3 length: 15 amino acids. The CDR3 nucleotides are TGTGCCAGCAGTCCTCAAGGGGACAGGGTTGACGAAGCTTTCTTT. It yields the protein CASSPQGDRVDEAFF.

The chain combines TRBV30 with TRBJ1-6, with D tentatively TRBD1 (5 bases). V was cut by 1 base and J by 6 bases, with 16 bases left in between. Germline CDR1 reads GTSNPN; CDR2 reads SVGIG (reference sequence). The CDR3 spans 16 residues. The chain's CDR3 is CAWSARSGVGNSPLHF. CDR3 DNA sequence: TGTGCCTGGAGTGCCCGGTCGGGGGTGGGTAATTCACCCCTCCACTTT. The variable domain in full, with the rest retrieved from reference TRBV30 and TRBJ1-6, is SQTIHQWPATLVQPVGSPLSLECTVEGTSNPNLYWYRQAAGRGLQLLFYSVGIGQISSEVPQNLSASRPQDRQFILSSKKLLLSDSGFYLCAWSARSGVGNSPLHFGNGTRLTVT.

CDR3 nucleotides: TGTGCCAGCAGTTCATCGCAGGGGTTATCGGGAAAACTGTTTTTT. This gives the protein CASSSSQGLSGKLFF. This sequence joins TRBV27 and TRBJ1-4; a weak D match, TRBD1 (6 bases). V was pared by 4 bases and J by 10 bases, with 19 bases between. The CDR3 runs to 15 residues. Germline CDR1 is MNHEY and CDR2 is SMNVEV (reference sequence). The full variable domain, with the rest looked up from reference TRBV27 and TRBJ1-4, is EAQVTQNPRYLITVTGKKLTVTCSQNMNHEYMSWYRQDPGLGLRQIYYSMNVEVTDKGDVPEGYKVSRKEKRNFPLILESPSPNQTSLYFCASSSSQGLSGKLFFGSGTQLSVL.

The chain combines TRBV9 with TRBJ2-3, with D perhaps TRBD2 (6 bases). CDR1 SGDLS and CDR2 YYNGEE come from the germline V gene. V was clipped by 2 bases and J by 9 bases, with 16 bases between them. The CDR3 contains 14 residues. The CDR3 DNA reads as TGTGCCAGCAGCGTCGGGGACTCAGAGTACACGCAGTATTTT. As protein: CASSVGDSEYTQYF.

The chain combines TRBV9 with TRBJ2-3; 9 positions match TRBD2. This CDR3 is 20 amino acids long. V shed 4 bases and J 1 base; nucleotides not matched to a gene: 19. Per germline, CDR1 SGDLS and CDR2 YYNGEE. In DNA, the CDR3 is TGTGCCAGCAGCCCGTCGGGGCGGGGGGGCCGACGGGTAGGCACAGATACGCAGTATTTT. This translates into CASSPSGRGGRRVGTDTQYF.

This chain uses TRBV5-1 with TRBJ2-5; the D gene is possibly TRBD2 (6 bases). Germline V CDR1 and CDR2: SGHRS, YFSETQ. CDR3 size: 14 residues. V lost 2 bases, J lost 4 bases, and 12 bases lay in between. The CDR3: CASSFLGGPETQYF. DNA for the CDR3: TGCGCCAGCAGCTTTTTGGGAGGTCCAGAGACCCAGTACTTC.

This clone was seen just once. The chain recombines TRBV6-6 with TRBJ2-7, with TRBD1 matching 10 bases. V dropped 0 bases and J dropped 2; count of bases not matched to a gene: 4. Germline CDR1 MNHNY, CDR2 SVGAGI (reference sequence). The CDR3 has 16 amino acids. CDR3 in amino acids: CASSYSRDRGTYEQYF. CDR3 DNA: TGTGCCAGCAGTTACTCACGGGACAGGGGAACCTACGAGCAGTACTTC.

The genes are TRBV4-3 and TRBJ2-3; a possible D gene is TRBD2 (5 bases). The length of the CDR3 is 14 residues. Trimming took 0 bases from V and 1 from J, leaving 5 bases between them. CDR1 is LGHNA and CDR2 is YSLEER in the germline V gene. DNA for the CDR3: TGCGCCAGCAGCCAAGACGGGGGCACAGATACGCAGTATTTT. Amino acids: CASSQDGGTDTQYF.

V gene TRBV3-1 (or the pseudogene TRBV3-2) combines with J gene TRBJ2-7; 8 positions match TRBD2. The CDR3 has 15 residues. The V segment lost 5 bases and the J segment 3 bases; nucleotides outside the gene matches: 9. Per germline, CDR1 LGHDT and CDR2 YNNKEL (reference sequence). The DNA for the CDR3 is TGTGCCAGCAGCTTTGGCGGGGCGGGGGGCTACGAGCAGTACTTC. Its translation is CASSFGGAGGYEQYF.

The J gene is TRBJ1-5, the V gene TRBV27, with TRBD1 matching over 7 bases. The V gene's germline CDR1 is MNHEY and CDR2 SMNVEV (reference sequence). V shed 3 bases, J shed 1 base, and the junction held 3 bases outside the gene matches. The CDR3 is 15 amino acids. The CDR3, as DNA: TGTGCCAGCAGTTTGGGACAGAGGAGCAATCAGCCCCAGCATTTT. It encodes CASSLGQRSNQPQHF.

Here the CDR3 DNA reads TGTGCCAGCAGTGAAGGCAGATCCAACACCGGGGAGCTGTTTTTT. Translation: CASSEGRSNTGELFF. The rearrangement links TRBV2 to TRBJ2-2; D is uncertain. From germline, CDR1 is SNHLY and CDR2 FYNNEI. Trimming cost V 1 base and J 2 bases, with 8 bases left between them. The CDR3 contains 15 residues.